The rows below give T cell receptor beta chains drawn from one sample of a study of blood T cell repertoires in COVID-19. Assay used: immunoSEQ multiplex PCR; TCRdb lists only in-frame clones, some missing. The sample includes 200,000 to 250,000 clones, approximately 83% of them seen just once. The sample consisted of peripheral blood. These receptors came from a woman aged 55-75 years with acute or convalescent COVID-19. Both conserved end residues are part of each CDR3.

TRBJ1-1 | 17 | TRBV5-1 | CASSSMDRGFYDTEAFF
TRBJ1-5 | 13 | TRBV5-1 | CASSSDRDQPQHF
TRBJ1-1 | 16 | TRBV15 | CATSPDRGRMNTEAFF
TRBJ1-2 | 14 | TRBV11-1 | CASSPGKGNYGYTF
TRBJ2-5 | 15 | TRBV5-4 | CASSLDRGWVETQYF
TRBJ1-1 | 14 | TRBV18 | CASSPRGKVGEAFF
TRBJ2-7 | 17 | TRBV7-2 | CASSLGGTSGGAYEQYF
TRBJ2-1 | 16 | TRBV19 | CASSISPAFAYNEQFF
TRBJ1-4 | 12 | TRBV12-3/TRBV12-4 | CASSRSNEKLFF
TRBJ1-5 | 13 | TRBV28 | CASNPSGNQPQHF
TRBJ2-2 | 14 | TRBV6-5 | CASSYRGGTGELFF
TRBJ2-3 | 12 | TRBV5-1 | CASSDPGTRSYF
TRBJ1-2 | 16 | TRBV27 | CASSEYPWALPYGYTF
TRBJ2-1 | 15 | TRBV27 | CASSSIAGGPNEQFF
TRBJ2-7 | 15 | TRBV28 | CASSPGGGRGYEQYF
TRBJ2-3 | 17 | TRBV18 | CASSPLDSYTSTDTQYF
TRBJ2-5 | 15 | TRBV11-3 | CASSLDGGSQETQYF
TRBJ1-3 | 14 | TRBV5-5 | CASSYDRSGNTIYF
TRBJ2-2 | 18 | TRBV5-6 | CASSPILAGGRNTGELFF
TRBJ2-3 | 18 | TRBV7-2 | CASSLVGLAGGFTDTQYF
TRBJ1-1 | 16 | TRBV6-2/TRBV6-3 | CASSYFLRGVNTEAFF
TRBJ1-2 | 12 | TRBV6-5 | CASRTGTYGYTF
TRBJ1-1 | 14 | TRBV6-5 | CASEYRGMNTEAFF
TRBJ2-3 | 15 | TRBV7-3 | CASSPGQGYTDTQYF
TRBJ1-3 | 16 | TRBV7-9 | CASSSQPGLRGNTIYF
TRBJ1-2 | 13 | TRBV7-8 | CASSLSNRAGYTF
TRBJ2-1 | 17 | TRBV5-4 | CASSLAGGRSSYNEQFF
TRBJ2-2 | 15 | TRBV2 | CASKSRMADAGELFF